Below, 24 T cell receptor beta chains from the same sample are listed, as sequenced in a study of molecular identifiers for immune sequencing clone quantification. A single record per CDR3 protein comes from TCRdb applying MiXCR to the PCR reads. The sample has around 320,000 distinct CDR3 sequences, under 25% seen once. Sequencing input: naive CD8+ T cells from blood, with Jurkat cell RNA spiked in. Subset given: FACS-sorted CD8+CD4-CCR7+CD45RA+ naive T cells. The receptors here all came from a human donor in good health. Some libraries in this study had Jurkat cell RNA spiked in.

This clonotype showed up many times. This chain connects TRBV20-1 to TRBJ2-3; 9 nucleotides match TRBD2. V gave up 1 base and J gave up 4 bases; unmatched junction bases: 12. The length of the CDR3 is 17 residues. Germline V gene sequence: CDR1 DFQATT, CDR2 SNEGSKA (reference sequence). CDR3 loop: CSARVGDSGSRADTQYF. As DNA, the CDR3 is TGCAGTGCTAGAGTAGGCGATAGCGGGAGTCGGGCAGATACGCAGTATTTT.

This clonotype was detected only a few times. This chain joins TRBV3-1 and TRBJ2-3; possibly TRBD2 for D (6 bases). Germline V gene sequence: CDR1 LGHDT, CDR2 YNNKEL (reference sequence). CDR3 size: 14 residues. The ends were cut back, 4 bases at V and 0 bases at J, with 8 bases in the middle. The CDR3 coding sequence is TGTGCCAGCAGCCGGGGGACTAGCACAGATACGCAGTATTTT. Protein: CASSRGTSTDTQYF.

This clonotype was counted between two and nine times. The V call is TRBV20-1, the J call TRBJ2-3, with TRBD2 identical over 9 bases. Germline loops: CDR1 DFQATT, CDR2 SNEGSKA (reference sequence). V lost 0 bases, J lost 6 bases, and 10 bases stayed unmatched. The CDR3 runs 16 residues. The CDR3, as DNA: TGCAGTGCTAGAGATCGCTGGCGGGGGGGCATGGATACGCAGTATTTT. Amino acid sequence: CSARDRWRGGMDTQYF.

The chain uses TRBV12-3 or TRBV12-4 and TRBJ2-2, with D possibly matching TRBD2 (6 bases). Trimming cost V 7 bases and J 2 bases, with 14 bases left between them. The CDR3 runs 15 residues. The CDR3 region is CASTPAAGNTGELFF. In nucleotides, the CDR3 is TGTGCCAGCACCCCGGCAGCGGGTAACACCGGGGAGCTGTTTTTT.

This clonotype appeared many times. One end of the junction fails to match germline, which may point to a read error. V is TRBV7-9 and J is TRBJ2-1; D tentatively reads TRBD1 or TRBD2 (5 bases each). Germline V gene lookup returns CDR1 SEHNR and CDR2 FQNEAQ (reference sequence). CDR3 length equals 10 residues. The CDR3 bases are TGTGCCAGCAGCCGTGGGACGGCTTACTTC. Its translation is CASSRGTAYF.

As regards this clonotype: Its ends do not fully match the called genes, so a read error is possible. The chain uses TRBV7-6 and TRBJ2-5; 9 nucleotides agree with TRBD1. Germline lookup yields CDR1 SGHVS and CDR2 FNYEAQ. The CDR3 is 14 amino acids. CDR3 residues: CARSSTGGAAPQYF. Written as DNA, the CDR3 is TGTGCCCGCAGCTCAACAGGGGGCGCAGCGCCCCAGTACTTC.

A note on this clonotype: A single base separates this from a much larger clone, so it may be a read error. Here the CDR3 DNA reads TGCGCCAGCGGAAGCGGGACCGCGACTGAAGCTTTCTTT. This codes for CASGSGTATEAFF. This rearrangement joins TRBV5-1 to TRBJ1-1; possibly TRBD1 for D (5 bases). Germline CDR1 SGHRS, CDR2 YFSETQ. This CDR3 comprises 13 residues. Trimming removed 7 bases at V and 5 bases at J, with 15 bases between.

CDR3 nucleotides: TGTGCCAGCAGTGAAATTAGGTTCGGCGGGGGAACAGATACGCAGTATTTT. Protein: CASSEIRFGGGTDTQYF. The chain is built from TRBV25-1 and TRBJ2-3; 7 bases match TRBD2. The length of the CDR3 is 17 residues. The trim removed 2 bases at V and 3 bases at J, leaving 11 bases unmatched. Germline V gene sequence: CDR1 MGHDK, CDR2 SYGVNS.

The chain's CDR3 is CASSALAGGEQYF. The CDR3 nucleotides read TGTGCCAGCAGCGCCCTAGCGGGGGGCGAGCAGTACTTC. The chain has TRBV9 and TRBJ2-7; the match to TRBD2 covers 11 bases. V lost 3 bases, J lost 6 bases, and 2 bases stayed unmatched. Germline lookup yields CDR1 SGDLS and CDR2 YYNGEE. The CDR3 covers 13 residues.

This clonotype was observed many times. The V and J genes are TRBV6-1 and TRBJ2-7; D possibly corresponds to TRBD1 (6 bases). CDR1 MNHNS and CDR2 SASEGT come from the germline V gene. The CDR3 consists of 15 residues. The V end lost 2 bases, the J end lost 3 bases, and 14 bases lay between the germline ends. The CDR3 loop reads CASSELVTGNYEQYF. CDR3 coding DNA: TGTGCCAGCAGTGAATTGGTGACAGGAAACTACGAGCAGTACTTC.

The sample holds many counts of this clonotype. The CDR3 coding sequence is TGTGCCAGCAGCGAAGCGAGCTCCTACGAGCAGTACTTC. As protein: CASSEASSYEQYF. This rearrangement joins TRBV7-2 to TRBJ2-7; the D is unclear. The germline V and J ends were trimmed by 5 bases and 0 bases, with 8 bases remaining between them. CDR1 and CDR2 from the germline V gene are SGHTA and FQGNSA. This CDR3 region has 13 residues.

With respect to this clonotype: With a much larger clone just one base away, this may be a read error. The chain links TRBV29-1 to TRBJ1-2; the match to TRBD1 covers 7 bases. Germline CDR1 reads SQVTM; CDR2 reads ANQGSEA. The CDR3 loop spans 14 amino acids. Germline trimming cut 5 bases from V and 7 bases from J; bases unmatched to any gene: 13. The CDR3 sequence is CSVPPAGTASGYTF. CDR3 sequence (DNA): TGCAGCGTTCCCCCTGCCGGGACAGCCTCTGGCTACACCTTC. Drawing the rest from reference TRBV29-1 and TRBJ1-2, the complete variable domain is SAVISQKPSRDICQRGTSLTIQCQVDSQVTMMFWYRQQPGQSLTLIATANQGSEATYESGFVIDKFPISRPNLTFSTLTVSNMSPEDSSIYLCSVPPAGTASGYTFGSGTRLTVV.

The chain recombines TRBV7-9 with TRBJ1-1, with TRBD1 matching 7 bases. CDR1 SEHNR and CDR2 FQNEAQ come from the germline V gene (reference sequence). The length of the CDR3 is 16 residues. V dropped 2 bases and J dropped 3; count of bases not matched to a gene: 9. The CDR3 DNA sequence: TGTGCCAGCAGCTTACCCGCCCGGGACAGTGACACTGAAGCTTTCTTT. It encodes CASSLPARDSDTEAFF.

The sample holds many counts of this clonotype. The chain employs TRBV28 and TRBJ2-3, with D possibly TRBD1 on 6 matching bases. Germline V gene lookup returns CDR1 MDHEN and CDR2 SYDVKM. This CDR3 is built from 14 residues. Trimming took 2 bases from V and 5 from J, leaving 11 bases between them. The CDR3 DNA reads as TGTGCCAGCAGTTTAGAAGGGGGACAAGATACGCAGTATTTT. The encoded protein is CASSLEGGQDTQYF.

This clonotype was found many times. The chain has TRBV6-5 and TRBJ2-5; 12 bases agree with TRBD2. The germline CDR1 and CDR2 sequences are MNHEY and SVGAGI. Trimming removed 5 bases from V and 2 bases from J; junction bases left unmatched: 6. This CDR3 is 16 amino acids long. CDR3 residues: CASSQRTSGVQETQYF. The CDR3 region has the DNA TGTGCCAGCAGTCAACGGACTAGCGGGGTGCAAGAGACCCAGTACTTC.

This clonotype was seen at least ten times. The CDR3 coding sequence is TGTGCCAGCAGTTACAGCTACGAGCAGTACTTC. Protein sequence: CASSYSYEQYF. The chain combines TRBV28 with TRBJ2-7; D is unresolved. Per the germline V gene, CDR1 is MDHEN and CDR2 is SYDVKM. Trimming stripped 4 bases from V and 3 bases from J, with 4 bases between. The CDR3 totals 11 residues.

This clonotype has only a few counts. The chain has TRBV7-2 and TRBJ1-1; the D gene is possibly TRBD1 (6 bases). The germline gives CDR1 SGHTA, CDR2 FQGNSA. Trimming shortened V by 0 bases and J by 7 bases, and 9 bases separated the two germline ends. The CDR3 has 13 residues. The DNA of the CDR3 is TGTGCCAGCAGCTTAGCGGGACACCTTGAAGCTTTCTTT. It encodes CASSLAGHLEAFF.

The sample holds a few counts of this clonotype. This sequence joins TRBV2 and TRBJ1-5; weak D call: TRBD1 (6 bases). V gave up 0 bases and J gave up 0 bases, with 12 bases separating them. There are 17 residues in the CDR3. Looked up from germline, CDR1 is SNHLY and CDR2 is FYNNEI. CDR3 region: CASSEAVRGYSNQPQHF. The CDR3 bases are TGTGCCAGCAGTGAAGCTGTCAGGGGTTATAGCAATCAGCCCCAGCATTTT.

At least ten counts were recorded for this clonotype. The CDR3 region is CSVEGQITDTQYF. Here the CDR3 DNA reads TGCAGCGTTGAAGGGCAGATCACAGATACGCAGTATTTT. The chain recombines TRBV29-1 with TRBJ2-3; no clear D. CDR1 SQVTM and CDR2 ANQGSEA come from the germline V gene. The V end lost 1 base, the J end lost 2 bases, and 7 bases lay between the germline ends. This CDR3 spans 13 amino acids.

This clonotype was seen a handful of times. The chain recombines TRBV5-5 with TRBJ2-6, with TRBD2 matching over 12 bases. This CDR3 comprises 19 residues. Germline V CDR1 and CDR2: SGHKS, YYEKEE (reference sequence). The V and J ends lost 4 bases and 0 bases, in that order; junction bases with no gene match: 8. The CDR3 nucleotides are TGTGCCAGCAGCCCCAGACTAGCGGGGGCGATCTCTGGGGCCAACGTCCTGACTTTC. As protein: CASSPRLAGAISGANVLTF.

The genes are TRBV24-1 and TRBJ2-2; no definite D call. The germline gives CDR1 KGHDR, CDR2 SFDVKD. The CDR3 totals 11 residues. V dropped 5 bases and J dropped 7 bases, with 4 bases sitting between them. CDR3 sequence (DNA): TGTGCCACCAGTGCCCGCGGGGAGCTGTTTTTT. The encoded protein is CATSARGELFF.

The V and J genes are TRBV6-2 or TRBV6-3 and TRBJ1-1; no reliable D call. V lost 4 bases, J lost 6 bases, and 15 bases lay in between. CDR3 size: 14 residues. Germline assignment: CDR1 MNHEY and CDR2 SVGEGT. CDR3 coding DNA: TGTGCCAGCAGTTCTCCCTCTGAACCTCCTGAAGCTTTCTTT. Translating it yields CASSSPSEPPEAFF.

This clonotype was seen only a few times. The chain employs TRBV27 and TRBJ1-2; D is possibly TRBD1 (6 bases). V was pared by 0 bases and J by 2 bases, with 7 bases between. CDR3 length: 14 amino acids. From germline, CDR1 is MNHEY and CDR2 SMNVEV (reference sequence). CDR3 nucleotide sequence: TGTGCCAGCAGTTTATCAGGGGGGAACTATGGCTACACCTTC. Translating it yields CASSLSGGNYGYTF.

This clonotype was counted only a few times. This rearrangement joins TRBV27 to TRBJ1-1, with 8 bases that match TRBD1. Trimming took 1 base from V and 1 from J; bases not matched to a gene: 8. The CDR3 covers 17 residues. CDR1 is MNHEY and CDR2 is SMNVEV in the germline V gene (reference sequence). DNA of the CDR3: TGTGCCAGCAGTTTATTCTCCCCGACAGGGGCGAACACTGAAGCTTTCTTT. Translation gives CASSLFSPTGANTEAFF.